One sample yielded the 4 T cell receptor beta chains listed below, sequenced in a study of control samples from healthy donors and cancer patients. Assay: immunoSEQ multiplex PCR; the TCRdb copy retains only in-frame clones and omits some. The sample lists roughly 59,000 clones, 92% occurring once. Sequenced sample: PBMCs. The receptors derive from a man aged 35-49 years with colorectal cancer.

The gene calls are TRBV6-5 and TRBJ1-2; D remains unclear. V was trimmed by 6 bases and J by 3 bases, leaving 17 bases between them. Per germline, CDR1 MNHEY and CDR2 SVGAGI. The CDR3 has 15 amino acids. Here the CDR3 reads CASRSGSGAYYGYTF. CDR3 bases: TGTGCCAGCAGGTCGGGCTCCGGCGCTTACTATGGCTACACCTTC.

This clone occurred once. CDR3 nucleotides: TGTGCCTGGACGAGGACCCTGAACACTGAAGCTTTCTTT. Translating it yields CAWTRTLNTEAFF. The rearrangement joins TRBV30 to TRBJ1-1; no firm D call. The V and J ends lost 4 bases and 0 bases respectively, with 9 bases between them. This CDR3 is built from 13 residues. Germline V gene sequence: CDR1 GTSNPN, CDR2 SVGIG (reference sequence).

The V call is TRBV24-1, the J call TRBJ2-5; TRBD1 matches at 7 bases. CDR3 length: 15 residues. Per germline, CDR1 KGHDR and CDR2 SFDVKD. V lost 3 bases, J lost 6 bases, and 9 bases stayed unmatched. The CDR3 DNA is TGTGCCACCAGTGATCCCTCGGGACAGTCTCAGACCCAGTACTTC. It translates to CATSDPSGQSQTQYF.

This clone has more than one count but fewer than ten. The J gene is TRBJ1-5, the V gene TRBV7-9, with no clear D. There are 14 residues in the CDR3. The V gene's germline CDR1 is SEHNR and CDR2 FQNEAQ (reference sequence). V lost 0 bases to trimming and J lost 7 bases, with 10 bases between them. CDR3 loop: CASSLAPGNQPQHF. CDR3 coding DNA: TGTGCCAGCAGCTTAGCCCCGGGGAACCAGCCCCAGCATTTT.